These T cell receptor beta chains were read from a single sample in a study of T cell repertoires in cytomegalovirus infection. TCRdb used MiXCR to reprocess the reads, holding one entry per CDR3 protein. The repertoire has 680,000 or so distinct CDR3 sequences, 35% to 40% of them found once; the top ten carry around 2.6%. Sequenced: PBMCs. These receptors all come from a human donor in good health (CMV status not recorded). Some clones in this sample may be carry-over from other donors' samples. The CDR3 runs from the conserved cysteine through the conserved F or W. The order of the fields is clone size, V gene, D gene, J gene, CDR3 DNA, CDR3 protein. The D gene is left open where the match is weak. Where a row states a size, it is once, few, many or the class of an expanded clone; other rows omit it.

NA	TRBV5-3	TRBD1	TRBJ1-4	TGTGCCAGCAGCTCGCGCAGGGGGAATCATGAAAAACTGTTTTTT	CASSSRRGNHEKLFF
NA	TRBV28	NA	TRBJ1-5	TGTGCCAGCAGTCAAACAGGGATAACGGGTCAGCCCCAGCATTTT	CASSQTGITGQPQHF
few	TRBV7-9	TRBD1	TRBJ1-5	TGTGCCAGCAGCTCCACACAGGGGGCCGGAAGACCCCAGCATTTT	CASSSTQGAGRPQHF
many	TRBV28	NA	TRBJ1-2	TGTGCCAGCAGTTTATCGGGCGGAAGAAGCGGAGGGGGCTACACCTTC	CASSLSGGRSGGGYTF
NA	TRBV5-5	NA	TRBJ2-2	TGTGCCAGCAGTTTCCTGGGGGCACCTAACACCGGTGAGCTGTTTTTT	CASSFLGAPNTGELFF
NA	TRBV24-1	NA	TRBJ2-1	TGTGCCACCAGTGATTTTAGGGGGACAACCTACAATGAGCAGTTCTTC	CATSDFRGTTYNEQFF
NA	TRBV12-3/TRBV12-4	NA	TRBJ2-2	TGTGCCAGCAAGGCCAGAAAAGACACCGGGGAGCTGTTTTTT	CASKARKDTGELFF
few	TRBV7-9	NA	TRBJ1-1	TGTGCCAGCAGCCATGGCCCGGTTCTCACTGAAGCTTTCTTT	CASSHGPVLTEAFF
few	TRBV27	NA	TRBJ1-6	TGTGCCAGCAGTTTGCGTCCTGCGGCGTATAATTCACCCCTCCACTTT	CASSLRPAAYNSPLHF
few	TRBV7-8	TRBD1	TRBJ1-5	TGTGCCAGCAGCTTAGTATTGGATCGACAGGGGGCTGGTCAGCCCCAGCATTTT	CASSLVLDRQGAGQPQHF
NA	TRBV5-1	NA	TRBJ2-4	TGCGCCAGCAGCTTGGGTGATCATTGGGAGGCCCGGGACAAAAACATTCAGTACTTC	CASSLGDHWEARDKNIQYF
few	TRBV7-8	NA	TRBJ1-5	TGTGCCAGCAGCTCGGGGGCGGACAATCAGCCCCAGCATTTT	CASSSGADNQPQHF
few	TRBV28	TRBD2	TRBJ2-1	TGTGCCAGCAGCCCTCCGGGGTCGAGGGAGGGCCCGGATGAGCAGTTCTTC	CASSPPGSREGPDEQFF
NA	TRBV14	NA	TRBJ2-3	TGTGCCAGCAGCCAAGATATCAGGACAGATACGCAGTATTTT	CASSQDIRTDTQYF
few	TRBV29-1	NA	TRBJ2-3	TGCAGCGTTGAAGATCGGAACAGGAAGACAGATACGCAGTATTTT	CSVEDRNRKTDTQYF
once	TRBV12-3/TRBV12-4	TRBD2	TRBJ2-5	TGTGCCAGCAGTTCCCTAGCGGGGGGGTCCGGAGAGACCCAGTACTTC	CASSSLAGGSGETQYF
NA	TRBV6-1	NA	TRBJ1-2	TGTGCCAGCAGTGTATACCCCTGGGGAGATGGCTACACCTTC	CASSVYPWGDGYTF
NA	TRBV12-3/TRBV12-4	TRBD2	TRBJ2-3	TGTGCCAGCAGTTTAGTTGGGACTAGCGCACCGCAGTATTTT	CASSLVGTSAPQYF
few	TRBV5-1	TRBD1	TRBJ1-4	TGCGCCAGCAGCTTGGGGACAGGAAGGAATGAAAAACTGTTTTTT	CASSLGTGRNEKLFF
few	TRBV28	NA	TRBJ2-3	TGTGCCAGCAGGACTCCGGGACCCGCAGATACGCAGTATTTT	CASRTPGPADTQYF
many	TRBV28	NA	TRBJ1-1	TGTGCCAGCAGTTGGGCCCTCGGGAACACTGAAGCTTTCTTT	CASSWALGNTEAFF
few	TRBV27	NA	TRBJ1-1	TGTGCCAGCAGTTTTCAGGACGCAAACACTGAAGCTTTCTTT	CASSFQDANTEAFF
few	TRBV19	NA	TRBJ1-1	TGTGCCAGTACTCACGGACGGGTAAACACTGAAGCTTTCTTT	CASTHGRVNTEAFF
NA	TRBV28	NA	TRBJ2-5	TGTGCCAGCAGTTACCCAGGAGGGTACCAAGAGACCCAGTACTTC	CASSYPGGYQETQYF
NA	TRBV30	TRBD1	TRBJ1-5	TGTGCCTGGAGTTTGGCAGGGGGAGATGGGAGCAATCAGCCCCAGCATTTT	CAWSLAGGDGSNQPQHF
NA	TRBV7-5	NA	TRBJ1-1	NA	CISVPEARIRTVMNTEAFF
NA	TRBV5-1	TRBD1	TRBJ1-2	TGCGCCAGCAGATTGGAACAGGGGGCCCGTGGCTACACCTTC	CASRLEQGARGYTF
few	TRBV7-6	NA	TRBJ2-7	TGTGCCAGCAGCTTAGAAGGCCCGTCCTACGAGCAGTACTTC	CASSLEGPSYEQYF
NA	TRBV29-1	NA	TRBJ2-7	TGCAGCGTTGAGGTAGCGGCCGACTACGAGCAGTACTTC	CSVEVAADYEQYF
NA	TRBV7-2	TRBD2	TRBJ2-3	TGTGCCAGCAGCTCCGGGACTAGGGGTGGTGATACGCAGTATTTT	CASSSGTRGGDTQYF
many	TRBV7-9	NA	TRBJ1-1	TGTGCCAGCAGCTCACAGGGAGTTGGGTACACTGAAGCTTTCTTT	CASSSQGVGYTEAFF
NA	TRBV29-1	TRBD1	TRBJ2-2	TGCAGCGTTACCGTACAGGGGGAGAACACCGGGGAGCTGTTTTTT	CSVTVQGENTGELFF
NA	TRBV28	NA	TRBJ1-1	TGTGCCAGCAGTCCAGCGGGCCTCATTAGCGAAGCTTTCTTT	CASSPAGLISEAFF
NA	TRBV15	TRBD1	TRBJ1-5	TGTGCCACCAGCAGCACAGGGGGCGGCAATCAGCCCCAGCATTTT	CATSSTGGGNQPQHF
NA	TRBV7-4	NA	TRBJ2-1	TGTGCCAGCAGCTTAGTCGACAGAGACTATGAGCAGTTCTTC	CASSLVDRDYEQFF
few	TRBV25-1	NA	TRBJ2-5	TGTGCCAGCAGTGAATATGGGGGCCAAGAGACCCAGTACTTC	CASSEYGGQETQYF
NA	TRBV6-1	NA	TRBJ2-7	TGTGCCAGCAGTAGGGGCCAGGGGTCTCCCCCCTACGAGCAGTACTTC	CASSRGQGSPPYEQYF
NA	TRBV7-3	NA	TRBJ1-3	TGTGCCAGCAGCTTAACTACAGGAAACACCATATATTTT	CASSLTTGNTIYF
NA	TRBV7-9	NA	TRBJ2-5	TGTGCCAGCAGCTTTTGGGCGCGGTCTCAAGAGACCCAGTACTTC	CASSFWARSQETQYF
many	TRBV7-6	NA	TRBJ2-7	TGTGCCAGCAGCTTAGACCCGGAGGGAAGGTACGAGCAGTACTTC	CASSLDPEGRYEQYF
many	TRBV7-2	TRBD1	TRBJ1-5	TGTGCCAGCAGCATAGCGGACAGGGGAAATCAGCCCCAGCATTTT	CASSIADRGNQPQHF
few	TRBV12-3/TRBV12-4	TRBD1	TRBJ2-6	TGTGCCAGCAGCATCGGACAGGCCCTGACTTTC	CASSIGQALTF
NA	TRBV20-1	NA	TRBJ1-2	TGCAGTGCTGCCCTTTCGGATGGCTACACCTTC	CSAALSDGYTF
NA	TRBV10-3	NA	TRBJ2-3	TGTGCCATCACGGACGAGCGGAACACAGATACGCAGTATTTT	CAITDERNTDTQYF
NA	TRBV6-6	TRBD2	TRBJ2-1	TGTGCCAGCAGTCCTCCGGGACTAGCCCGGGAGCAGTTCTTC	CASSPPGLAREQFF
NA	TRBV7-9	NA	TRBJ2-6	TGTGCCAGCAGCTTAGGATTCTCTGGGGCCAACGTCCTGACTTTC	CASSLGFSGANVLTF
once	TRBV10-3	TRBD2	TRBJ2-5	TGTGCCACCCTTTCTGGACTAGCGGCCCGACCGGAGACCCAGTACTTC	CATLSGLAARPETQYF
NA	TRBV4-1	NA	TRBJ2-1	TGCGCCAGCAGCCAACCCTTTAAGGTCAATGAGCAGTTCTTC	CASSQPFKVNEQFF
NA	TRBV7-2	NA	TRBJ1-1	TGTGCCAGCAGCTTAGCGCCAACAGAGAACACTGAAGCTTTCTTT	CASSLAPTENTEAFF
few	TRBV19	NA	TRBJ2-7	TGTGCCAGTAGTCCAGCGGAGGGAGGTTACGAGCAGTACTTC	CASSPAEGGYEQYF
few	TRBV6-5	NA	TRBJ2-7	TGTGCCAGCATTCAAACTCGGGACTCCTTGATCTACGAGCAGTACTTC	CASIQTRDSLIYEQYF
many	TRBV7-6	TRBD2	TRBJ2-3	TGTGCCAGCAGCCCCACTGGAGGCGGGAGTGGGGCAGATACGCAGTATTTT	CASSPTGGGSGADTQYF
many	TRBV7-2	TRBD1	TRBJ1-2	TGTGCCAGCAGCTTAGATCTAGGGCAGGGGGTTTGGTATGGCTACACCTTC	CASSLDLGQGVWYGYTF
few	TRBV28	NA	TRBJ1-1	TGTGCCAGCAGTTTACCGCACTGGGGGACTGAAGCTTTCTTT	CASSLPHWGTEAFF
few	TRBV28	NA	TRBJ2-3	TGTGCCTCCAAAGGGGCCGGCCGGGGAGATACGCAGTATTTT	CASKGAGRGDTQYF